Listed here are 28 T cell receptor beta chains from one sample, sequenced in a study of blood T cell repertoires in COVID-19. Clones were sequenced by immunoSEQ multiplex PCR, and TCRdb holds only the in-frame ones, with some missing. This table holds fewer than 300,000 clones, approximately 88% found once. The material sequenced was PBMCs or T cells enriched from blood (not recorded which). These receptors all come from a woman aged 40 to 55 with acute COVID-19.

The chain carries TRBV9 and TRBJ1-3; the D is unclear. Trimming took 4 bases from V and 4 from J, leaving 15 bases between them. Per the germline V gene, CDR1 is SGDLS and CDR2 is YYNGEE. CDR3 length: 15 residues. The CDR3 nucleotides read TGTGCCAGCAGCAACTCGCGGGCATCGGGAAACACCATATATTTT. It translates to CASSNSRASGNTIYF.

V gene TRBV23-1 combines with J gene TRBJ1-5, with D maybe TRBD1 (5 bases). TRBV23-1 has ORF status, its function being uncertain. V dropped 0 bases and J dropped 3 bases, with 21 bases sitting between them. CDR3 length equals 19 residues. CDR3 amino acids: CASSQSVTAGQADNQPQHF. As DNA, the CDR3 is TGCGCCAGCAGTCAATCGGTCACTGCGGGGCAGGCCGACAATCAGCCCCAGCATTTT.

Concerning this clone: Germline is not matched at one junction end, which may reflect a read error. The V gene is TRBV27, the J gene TRBJ1-5, with 7 bases lining up with TRBD1. The CDR3 sequence is 11 residues long. From germline, CDR1 is MNHEY and CDR2 SMNVEV (reference sequence). CDR3 residues: CALTTGTANSW. As DNA, the CDR3 is TGTGCCCTAACCACCGGGACAGCTAACTCGTGG.

The V call is TRBV28, the J call TRBJ2-1, with 11 bases lining up with TRBD1. CDR3 length: 14 amino acids. The J segment lost 7 bases and the V segment lost 7 bases, leaving 6 bases of the junction unmatched. The germline gives CDR1 MDHEN, CDR2 SYDVKM. CDR3 coding DNA: TGTGCCAGCACAGGGACAGGGGGGGCAAATGAGCAGTTCTTC. Its protein product is CASTGTGGANEQFF.

The genes are TRBV5-6 and TRBJ2-2; D is undetermined. CDR1 SGHDT and CDR2 YYEEEE come from the germline V gene. This CDR3 contains 13 residues. Trimming cost V 2 bases and J 6 bases, with 8 bases left between them. The CDR3 loop is CASSFPTSGELFF. Here the CDR3 DNA reads TGTGCCAGCAGCTTTCCGACATCCGGGGAGCTGTTTTTT. The full variable domain, in which reference TRBV5-6 and TRBJ2-2 provide the parts outside the CDR3, is DAGVTQSPTHLIKTRGQQVTLRCSPKSGHDTVSWYQQALGQGPQFIFQYYEEEERQRGNFPDRFSGHQFPNYSSELNVNALLLGDSALYLCASSFPTSGELFFGEGSRLTVL.

The chain links TRBV7-2 to TRBJ1-3; 10 bases line up with TRBD1. This CDR3 is 18 amino acids long. Unmatched junction bases numbered 11, after V lost 2 bases and J lost 4 bases. CDR1 is SGHTA and CDR2 is FQGNSA in the germline V gene. CDR3 nucleotide sequence: TGTGCCAGCAGCTTACGCTACCGAGGACAGGGGGGAGGAAACACCATATATTTT. It codes for CASSLRYRGQGGGNTIYF.

This clone was picked up one time. V gene TRBV5-5 combines with J gene TRBJ2-2, with a possible D match to TRBD1 (5 bases). The CDR3 runs to 16 residues. The germline CDR1 and CDR2 sequences are SGHKS and YYEKEE (reference sequence). The V end lost 2 bases, the J end lost 0 bases, and 11 bases lay between the germline ends. CDR3 region: CASSFSAGTNTGELFF. The CDR3 region has the DNA TGTGCCAGCAGCTTTTCCGCAGGGACGAACACCGGGGAGCTGTTTTTT.

This chain uses TRBV11-2 with TRBJ1-4; possibly TRBD1 for D (6 bases). Germline CDR1 reads SGHAT; CDR2 reads FQNNGV. The CDR3 totals 14 residues. V was cut by 1 base and J by 6 bases, with 9 bases left in between. CDR3: CASSLGQADEKLFF. The CDR3 coding sequence is TGTGCCAGCAGCTTAGGACAGGCGGATGAAAAACTGTTTTTT.

This chain links TRBV7-3 with TRBJ2-3, with D possibly TRBD2 on 5 matching bases. Germline V gives CDR1 SGHTA, CDR2 FQGTGA. V dropped 5 bases and J dropped 2 bases, with 14 bases sitting between them. The CDR3 loop spans 15 amino acids. The CDR3 loop reads CASSRPGRDTDTQYF. The CDR3 DNA sequence: TGTGCCAGCAGCCGGCCGGGAAGGGACACAGATACGCAGTATTTT.

This sequence joins TRBV9 and TRBJ2-1; TRBD1 agrees at 9 bases. The CDR3 is 17 amino acids. The germline gives CDR1 SGDLS, CDR2 YYNGEE. Trimming took 0 bases from V and 5 from J; bases not matched to a gene: 9. In DNA, the CDR3 is TGTGCCAGCAGCGTAGAATGGGGGGACAGGGTTGACAATGAGCAGTTCTTC. Its translation is CASSVEWGDRVDNEQFF.

This chain uses TRBV10-3 with TRBJ2-5; D remains unclear. This CDR3 comprises 15 residues. Deletions cut 2 bases from V and 3 bases from J, with 13 bases between. Germline values: CDR1 ENHRY, CDR2 SYGVKD. The CDR3 here is CAISEIAVGKETQYF. Written as DNA, the CDR3 is TGTGCCATCAGTGAGATAGCAGTCGGAAAAGAGACCCAGTACTTC.

The chain recombines TRBV4-3 with TRBJ2-5; D is possibly TRBD1 (5 bases). CDR3 size: 16 residues. Germline V gene lookup returns CDR1 LGHNA and CDR2 YSLEER. V lost 5 bases, J lost 1 base, and 17 bases lay in between. The CDR3 DNA sequence: TGCGCCAGCAGCTCTGGACAACTCGGTCTCCAAGAGACCCAGTACTTC. Translated: CASSSGQLGLQETQYF.

The chain carries TRBV5-4 and TRBJ1-1; 7 bases are shared with TRBD1. The CDR3 contains 16 residues. The germline gives CDR1 SGHNT, CDR2 YYREEE (reference sequence). With 4 bases clipped from V and 4 bases from J, the junction kept 13 bases outside the gene matches. CDR3 in DNA: TGTGCCAGCAGCCCGGGACAGCCAAGTTTTGGCACTGAAGCTTTCTTT. Translated: CASSPGQPSFGTEAFF.

V and J are TRBV7-9 and TRBJ2-1, with D perhaps TRBD1 (5 bases). Per the germline V gene, CDR1 is SEHNR and CDR2 is FQNEAQ (reference sequence). V was clipped by 8 bases and J by 5 bases, with 10 bases between them. The CDR3 totals 12 residues. The CDR3 DNA is TGTGCCAGCTTTAGGGGCAACAATGAGCAGTTCTTC. Encoded protein: CASFRGNNEQFF.

The J gene is TRBJ1-4, the V gene TRBV19, with a weak D call TRBD1 (6 bases). Germline assignment: CDR1 LNHDA and CDR2 SQIVND (reference sequence). The ends were cut back, 5 bases at V and 1 base at J, with 8 bases in the middle. The CDR3 contains 14 residues. The CDR3 loop reads CASSVRGTNEKLFF. The CDR3 coding sequence is TGTGCCAGTAGTGTCAGGGGAACTAATGAAAAACTGTTTTTT.

This clone appeared a single time. The CDR3 is CSVSRTAAEAFF. CDR3 DNA: TGCAGCGTTTCGCGGACTGCGGCTGAAGCTTTCTTT. The chain is built from TRBV29-1 and TRBJ1-1; D is unresolved. The V end lost 5 bases, the J end lost 6 bases, and 13 bases lay between the germline ends. Germline V gives CDR1 SQVTM, CDR2 ANQGSEA. This CDR3 region has 12 residues.

The chain couples TRBV28 to TRBJ1-2; D remains ambiguous. V shed 3 bases and J shed 2 bases, with 10 bases lying between them. CDR1 MDHEN and CDR2 SYDVKM come from the germline V gene. The CDR3 has 14 residues. The CDR3 DNA reads as TGTGCCAGCAGTTTGGGCGCCGGCAACTATGGCTACACCTTC. Translation gives CASSLGAGNYGYTF.

This chain connects TRBV11-2 to TRBJ1-3, with a tentative D call TRBD1 (5 bases). Germline V gene data show CDR1 as SGHAT and CDR2 as FQNNGV. This CDR3 is built from 16 residues. V was shortened by 1 base and J by 4 bases, with 14 bases between the two germline ends. In DNA form, the CDR3 reads TGTGCCAGCAGCTTAGGTGCGACAGCAGGGGGAAACACCATATATTTT. Translation: CASSLGATAGGNTIYF. Full variable domain (outside the CDR3, taken from reference TRBV11-2 and TRBJ1-3): EAGVAQSPRYKIIEKRQSVAFWCNPISGHATLYWYQQILGQGPKLLIQFQNNGVVDDSQLPKDRFSAERLKGVDSTLKIQPAKLEDSAVYLCASSLGATAGGNTIYFGEGSWLTVV.

V gene TRBV12-3 or TRBV12-4 combines with J gene TRBJ1-1; D may be TRBD1 (5 bases). CDR3 length: 13 amino acids. V lost 5 bases to trimming and J lost 5 bases, with 12 bases between them. CDR3 region: CASSRQPGTEAFF. CDR3 DNA sequence: TGTGCCAGCAGTCGACAGCCAGGAACTGAAGCTTTCTTT.

This chain uses TRBV6-5 with TRBJ2-7; D may be TRBD2 (5 bases). V lost 5 bases to trimming and J lost 0 bases, with 8 bases between them. Germline CDR1 reads MNHEY; CDR2 reads SVGAGI. The CDR3 loop spans 13 amino acids. CDR3 coding DNA: TGTGCCAGCAGTAACGGGATCTCCTACGAGCAGTACTTC. Residues: CASSNGISYEQYF.

The rearrangement joins TRBV6-1 to TRBJ1-4; 8 bases match TRBD1. Germline lookup yields CDR1 MNHNS and CDR2 SASEGT. The V and J ends lost 3 bases and 2 bases, in that order; junction bases with no gene match: 5. This CDR3 comprises 16 residues. The CDR3 here is CASSDQGAWTNEKLFF. The CDR3 nucleotides read TGTGCCAGCAGTGACCAGGGGGCCTGGACTAATGAAAAACTGTTTTTT.

The chain recombines TRBV5-6 with TRBJ1-4; D possibly corresponds to TRBD1 (5 bases). CDR1 and CDR2 (germline): SGHDT, YYEEEE. CDR3 length: 15 residues. V lost 4 bases to trimming and J lost 11 bases, with 21 bases between them. CDR3 protein: CASSRVDMGLGKLFF. Here the CDR3 DNA reads TGTGCCAGCAGCCGAGTGGACATGGGGCTAGGGAAACTGTTTTTT. Full variable domain (missing parts from reference TRBV5-6 and TRBJ1-4): DAGVTQSPTHLIKTRGQQVTLRCSPKSGHDTVSWYQQALGQGPQFIFQYYEEEERQRGNFPDRFSGHQFPNYSSELNVNALLLGDSALYLCASSRVDMGLGKLFFGSGTQLSVL.

The chain employs TRBV10-3 and TRBJ2-5; D unresolved. Germline CDR1 ENHRY, CDR2 SYGVKD. The CDR3 contains 14 residues. Trimming took off 0 bases at V and 4 bases at J, with 9 bases between the two ends. This CDR3 reads CAISESALLETQYF. The DNA for the CDR3 is TGTGCCATCAGTGAGTCCGCCTTACTAGAGACCCAGTACTTC.

The chain links TRBV7-3 to TRBJ2-1; 12 nucleotides match TRBD2. The CDR3 runs 19 residues. V lost 5 bases to trimming and J lost 2 bases; unmatched junction nucleotides: 13. The germline V gene has CDR1 SGHTA and CDR2 FQGTGA. The CDR3 region has the DNA TGTGCCAGCAGCGCACCCCCAAGGGCTAGCGGGAGGGCCTACAATGAGCAGTTCTTC. Translating it yields CASSAPPRASGRAYNEQFF.

The chain couples TRBV24-1 to TRBJ2-5, with 10 positions matching TRBD1. The CDR3 has 15 residues. V trimming: 5 bases; J trimming: 4 bases; junction bases outside the gene matches: 6. Germline assignment: CDR1 KGHDR and CDR2 SFDVKD. The CDR3 spells CATSGDRGLSETQYF. The CDR3 region has the DNA TGTGCCACCAGTGGGGACAGGGGTTTGTCAGAGACCCAGTACTTC.

The chain has TRBV5-1 and TRBJ2-7; possible D gene TRBD1, 6 bases. There are 12 residues in the CDR3. Trimming removed 1 base from V and 5 bases from J, with 7 bases in between. Germline loops: CDR1 SGHRS, CDR2 YFSETQ. DNA of the CDR3: TGCGCCAGCAGCTTGAACAGGGACGAGCAGTACTTC. Encoded protein: CASSLNRDEQYF.

The chain carries TRBV27 and TRBJ2-6; D may be TRBD2 (6 bases). Deletions cut 1 base from V and 0 bases from J, with 16 bases between. This CDR3 spans 19 amino acids. The germline gives CDR1 MNHEY, CDR2 SMNVEV (reference sequence). The CDR3 loop is CASSLFYGPGVSGANVLTF. In DNA form, the CDR3 reads TGTGCCAGCAGTTTATTTTATGGTCCGGGAGTCTCTGGGGCCAACGTCCTGACTTTC.

J is TRBJ2-1 and V is TRBV19, with a weak D call TRBD2 (5 bases). Per the germline V gene, CDR1 is LNHDA and CDR2 is SQIVND (reference sequence). This CDR3 comprises 15 residues. Trimming removed 4 bases from V and 7 bases from J, with 17 bases in between. CDR3 protein: CASSNRGAVLNEQFF. CDR3 coding DNA: TGTGCCAGTAGTAACCGGGGAGCGGTCCTTAATGAGCAGTTCTTC.